This T cell receptor (beta chain) was sequenced in a study of blood T cell repertoires in COVID-19. For the study at large: Italy, Spain and the United States were the sources of the convalescent and acute COVID-19 samples.

Original analysis: Reference gene primers were amplified, and this amplification served to estimate nucleated cell counts. The protocol was immunoSEQ multiplex PCR, while the TCRdb copy is restricted to in-frame clones and leaves out a portion. D and trimming were read from the DNA, whereas the V and J calls and clone size are those reported in that table. This sample has roughly 79,000 clones, with approximately 88% found just once. This TCR was sampled from a woman aged 50 to 65 with acute or convalescent COVID-19. Source material: peripheral blood.

The CDR3 sequence is CASSEGRQPKETQYF. CDR3 bases: TGTGCCAGCAGTGAAGGGCGACAGCCAAAAGAGACCCAGTACTTC. V usage is TRBV6-1 and J usage is TRBJ2-5; D is possibly TRBD1 (5 bases). This CDR3 contains 15 residues. CDR1 and CDR2 from the germline V gene are MNHNS and SASEGT. Trimming pared 1 base from V and 3 bases from J, leaving 12 bases between.